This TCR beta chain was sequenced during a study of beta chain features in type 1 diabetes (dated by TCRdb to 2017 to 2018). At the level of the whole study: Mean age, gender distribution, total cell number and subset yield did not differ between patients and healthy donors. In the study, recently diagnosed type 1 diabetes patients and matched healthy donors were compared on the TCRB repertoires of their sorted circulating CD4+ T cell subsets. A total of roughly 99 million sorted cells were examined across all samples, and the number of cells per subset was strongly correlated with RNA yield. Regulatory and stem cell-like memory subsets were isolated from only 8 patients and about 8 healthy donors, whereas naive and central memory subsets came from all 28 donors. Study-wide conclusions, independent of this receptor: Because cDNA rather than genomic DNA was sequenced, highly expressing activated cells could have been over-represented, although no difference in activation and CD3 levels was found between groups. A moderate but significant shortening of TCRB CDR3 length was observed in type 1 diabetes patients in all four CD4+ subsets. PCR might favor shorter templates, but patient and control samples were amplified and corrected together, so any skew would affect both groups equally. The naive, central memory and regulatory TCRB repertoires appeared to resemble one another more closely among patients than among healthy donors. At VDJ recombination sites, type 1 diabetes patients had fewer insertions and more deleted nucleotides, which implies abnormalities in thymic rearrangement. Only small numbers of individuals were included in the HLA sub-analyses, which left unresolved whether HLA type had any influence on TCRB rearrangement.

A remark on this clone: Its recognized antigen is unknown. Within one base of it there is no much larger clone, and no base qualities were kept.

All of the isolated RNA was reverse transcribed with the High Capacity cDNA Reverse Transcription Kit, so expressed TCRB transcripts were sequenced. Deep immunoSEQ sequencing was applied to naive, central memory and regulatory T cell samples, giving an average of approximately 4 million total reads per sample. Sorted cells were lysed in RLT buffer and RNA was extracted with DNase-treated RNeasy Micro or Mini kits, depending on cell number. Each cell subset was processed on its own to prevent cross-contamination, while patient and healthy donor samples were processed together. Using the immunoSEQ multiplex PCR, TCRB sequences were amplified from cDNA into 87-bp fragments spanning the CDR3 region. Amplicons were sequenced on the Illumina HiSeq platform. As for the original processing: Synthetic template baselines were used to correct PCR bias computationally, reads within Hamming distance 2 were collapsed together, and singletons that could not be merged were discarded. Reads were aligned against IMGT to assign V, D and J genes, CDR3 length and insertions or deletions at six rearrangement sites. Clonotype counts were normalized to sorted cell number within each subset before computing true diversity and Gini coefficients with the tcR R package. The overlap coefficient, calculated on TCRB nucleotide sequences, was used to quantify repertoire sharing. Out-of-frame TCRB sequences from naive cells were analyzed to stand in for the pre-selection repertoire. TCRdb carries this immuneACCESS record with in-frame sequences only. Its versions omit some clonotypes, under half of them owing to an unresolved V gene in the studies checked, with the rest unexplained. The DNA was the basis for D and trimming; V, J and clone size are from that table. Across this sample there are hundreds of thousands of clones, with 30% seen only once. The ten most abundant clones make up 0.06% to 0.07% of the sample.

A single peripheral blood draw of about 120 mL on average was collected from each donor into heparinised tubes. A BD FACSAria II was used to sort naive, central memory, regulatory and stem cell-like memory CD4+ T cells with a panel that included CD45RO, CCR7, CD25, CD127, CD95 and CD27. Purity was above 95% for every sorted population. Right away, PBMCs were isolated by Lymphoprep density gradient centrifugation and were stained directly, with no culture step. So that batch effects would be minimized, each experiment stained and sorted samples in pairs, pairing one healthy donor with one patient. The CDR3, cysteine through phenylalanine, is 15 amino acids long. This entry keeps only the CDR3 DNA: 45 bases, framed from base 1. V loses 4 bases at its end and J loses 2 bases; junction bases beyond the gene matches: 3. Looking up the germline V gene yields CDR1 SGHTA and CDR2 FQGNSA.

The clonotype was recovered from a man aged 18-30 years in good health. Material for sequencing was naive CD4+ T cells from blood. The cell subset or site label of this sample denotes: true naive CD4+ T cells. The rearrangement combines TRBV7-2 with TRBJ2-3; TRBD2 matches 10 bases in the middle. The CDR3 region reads CASSSLAGVTDTQYF. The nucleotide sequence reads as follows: TGTGCCAGCAGCTCCCTAGCGGGGGTCACAGATACGCAGTATTTT.